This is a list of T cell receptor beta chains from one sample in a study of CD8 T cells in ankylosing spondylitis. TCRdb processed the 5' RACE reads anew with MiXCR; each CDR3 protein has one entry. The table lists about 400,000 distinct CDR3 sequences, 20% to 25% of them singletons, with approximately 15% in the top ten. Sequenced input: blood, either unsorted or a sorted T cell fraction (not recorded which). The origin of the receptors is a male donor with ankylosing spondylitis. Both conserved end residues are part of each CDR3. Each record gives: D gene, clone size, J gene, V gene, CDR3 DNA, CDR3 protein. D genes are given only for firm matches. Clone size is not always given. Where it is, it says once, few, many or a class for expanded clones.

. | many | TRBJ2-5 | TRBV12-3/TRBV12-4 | TGTGCCAGCAGTCCCGAGAGGGGGGGGTCGGAGACCCAGTACTTC | CASSPERGGSETQYF
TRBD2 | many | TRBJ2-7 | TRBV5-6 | TGTGCCAGCAGCGGACTAGCGGTTGGCTACGAGCAGTACTTC | CASSGLAVGYEQYF
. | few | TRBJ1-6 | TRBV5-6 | TGTGCCAGCAGCGGGACTCAGGGATATTCACCCCTCCACTTT | CASSGTQGYSPLHF
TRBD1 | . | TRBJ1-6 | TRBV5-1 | TGCGCCAGCAGCATGGGATCAGGGGGCCGGAATTCACCCCTCCACTTT | CASSMGSGGRNSPLHF
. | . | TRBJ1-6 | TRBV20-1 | TGCAGTGCCCCGGACCGGCAGAATAATTCACCCCTCCACTTT | CSAPDRQNNSPLHF
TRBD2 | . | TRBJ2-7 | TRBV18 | TGTGCCAGCTCACCAGTTAGCGGGAGGTTAGACACCTACGAGCAGTACTTC | CASSPVSGRLDTYEQYF
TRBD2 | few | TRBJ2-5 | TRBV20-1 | TGCAGTGCTAGAGGACTAGCGGGAGTGGAGACCCAGTACTTC | CSARGLAGVETQYF
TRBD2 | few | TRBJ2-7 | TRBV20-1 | TGCAGTGGAGAGGTGGGGGGGTACGAGCAGTACTTC | CSGEVGGYEQYF
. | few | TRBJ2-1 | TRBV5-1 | TGCGCCAGCAGCCCGGCGACGACAGGCGCGGTCTACAATGAGCAGTTCTTC | CASSPATTGAVYNEQFF
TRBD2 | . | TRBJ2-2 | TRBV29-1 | TGCAGCGTTGATAAGCGGGAGTCCGGGGAGCTGTTTTTT | CSVDKRESGELFF
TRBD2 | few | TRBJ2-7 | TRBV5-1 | TGCGCCAGCAGCCGCAGGGTCGGGACTAGCGGGAGTATCGAGCAGTACTTC | CASSRRVGTSGSIEQYF
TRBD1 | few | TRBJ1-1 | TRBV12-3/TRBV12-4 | TGTGCCAGCAGTTTAAAAGGCAGGGGGCGGACTGAAGCTTTCTTT | CASSLKGRGRTEAFF
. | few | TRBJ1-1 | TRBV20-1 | TGCAGTGCTAGAGAAAAAGGGATCGGGCGGAGAGATGAAGCTTTCTTT | CSAREKGIGRRDEAFF